The TCR beta chain under discussion was sequenced for a study of response to subunit inactivated influenza vaccine. Study results and caveats: There was a suggestion from the authors that each seasonal influenza vaccination recruits few new T cells.

TCRdb redid the calling of the RT-PCR reads with MiXCR, one entry per CDR3 protein. The sample lists roughly 500,000 distinct CDR3 sequences; 16% were seen once. This clonotype appeared a few times. The target antigen is unknown. The CDR3 runs to 17 residues. Germline V gene lookup returns CDR1 MNHEY and CDR2 SVGEGT. V was shortened by 2 bases and J by 0 bases, with 17 bases between the two germline ends. Sequenced here: CD4+ T cells sorted from PBMCs, sampled 23 months after vaccination. This chain uses TRBV6-2 or TRBV6-3 with TRBJ2-7, with D tentatively TRBD1 (5 bases). This clonotype was sampled from a man aged 45 to 70 who received an inactivated influenza vaccine. The CDR3 DNA reads as TGTGCCAGCAGTTACCCTACCGGGTTGACAGCCTCCTACGAGCAGTACTTC. Amino acids: CASSYPTGLTASYEQYF.